The 27 T cell receptor beta chains reported below all come from one sample, sequenced in a study of blood T cell repertoires in COVID-19. Clones were read by immunoSEQ multiplex PCR, and TCRdb kept only the in-frame ones, dropping some. Of 350,000 to 550,000 clones listed, 80% to 90% were seen once; the top ten hold roughly 4.3%. Sequencing was carried out using peripheral blood. The receptors come from a woman aged 25-40 years with acute or convalescent COVID-19.

This chain joins TRBV5-5 and TRBJ2-5; D is perhaps TRBD1 (6 bases). Deletions cut 6 bases from V and 5 bases from J, with 17 bases between. Germline V lookup: CDR1 SGHKS, CDR2 YYEKEE (reference sequence). The CDR3 is made up of 14 amino acids. In DNA, the CDR3 is TGTGCCAGCATCCCTATCAGGGGCGAGGAGACCCAGTACTTC. Amino acid sequence: CASIPIRGEETQYF.

The V call is TRBV18, the J call TRBJ1-2; 8 nucleotides match TRBD1. The length of the CDR3 is 15 residues. Looked up from germline, CDR1 is KGHSH and CDR2 is LQKENI. Unmatched junction bases numbered 10, after V lost 3 bases and J lost 7 bases. The CDR3 loop is CASSPDPTGVSGYTF. The CDR3 region has the DNA TGTGCCAGCTCACCGGATCCGACAGGGGTGAGTGGCTACACCTTC. Supplemented by reference TRBV18 and TRBJ1-2, the full variable domain reads NAGVMQNPRHLVRRRGQEARLRCSPMKGHSHVYWYRQLPEEGLKFMVYLQKENIIDESGMPKERFSAEFPKEGPSILRIQQVVRGDSAAYFCASSPDPTGVSGYTFGSGTRLTVV.

J is TRBJ1-4 and V is TRBV3-1 (or the pseudogene TRBV3-2), with 9 positions matching TRBD1. The length of the CDR3 is 17 residues. J gave up 0 bases and V 5 bases, and 7 bases lay outside the gene matches. In germline, CDR1 is LGHDT, CDR2 YNNKEL (reference sequence). The CDR3 protein is CASSYRGRAATNEKLFF. Here the CDR3 DNA reads TGTGCCAGCAGCTACAGGGGGCGAGCGGCAACTAATGAAAAACTGTTTTTT.

This clone was detected once. The V and J genes are TRBV18 and TRBJ2-7; D uncertain. Germline-derived CDR1 and CDR2 are KGHSH and LQKENI. Trimming shortened V by 6 bases and J by 4 bases, and 7 bases separated the two germline ends. The CDR3 spans 11 residues. In DNA, the CDR3 is TGTGCCAGCTCTCCCGGGTACGAGCAGTACTTC. Protein product: CASSPGYEQYF.

The V call is TRBV7-3, the J call TRBJ2-3; TRBD2 agrees at 9 bases. In germline, CDR1 is SGHTA, CDR2 FQGTGA. The CDR3 covers 14 residues. Germline trimming cut 7 bases from V and 1 base from J; bases unmatched to any gene: 3. CDR3 sequence: CASKERGGTDTQYF. Written as DNA, the CDR3 is TGTGCCAGCAAAGAGCGGGGGGGCACAGATACGCAGTATTTT.

The rearrangement uses TRBV21-1 and TRBJ2-3; TRBD1, as called in the table, went unchecked against the DNA. TRBV21-1 is annotated as a pseudogene. The CDR3 totals 16 residues. The CDR3 DNA reads TGTGCCAGCAGCAAAGGGGGCATAGACAACACAGATACGCAGTATTTT. As protein: CASSKGGIDNTDTQYF.

This rearrangement joins TRBV30 to TRBJ1-1; no reliable D call. The V end lost 4 bases, the J end lost 1 base, and 4 bases lay between the germline ends. Per germline, CDR1 GTSNPN and CDR2 SVGIG (reference sequence). This CDR3 spans 11 amino acids. The CDR3 coding sequence is TGTGCCTGGAACGGGAACACTGAAGCTTTCTTT. This sequence encodes CAWNGNTEAFF. Full variable domain (rest looked up from reference TRBV30 and TRBJ1-1): SQTIHQWPATLVQPVGSPLSLECTVEGTSNPNLYWYRQAAGRGLQLLFYSVGIGQISSEVPQNLSASRPQDRQFILSSKKLLLSDSGFYLCAWNGNTEAFFGQGTRLTVV.

V and J are TRBV4-1 and TRBJ2-1; D is possibly TRBD1 (6 bases). The ends were cut back, 0 bases at V and 4 bases at J, with 19 bases in the middle. This CDR3 is built from 18 residues. Germline assignment: CDR1 MGHRA and CDR2 YSYEKL. The CDR3 nucleotides read TGCGCCAGCAGCCAAGACCCCACAGAACTCAGGGGTTACAATGAGCAGTTCTTC. It is translated as CASSQDPTELRGYNEQFF.

This chain connects TRBV19 to TRBJ2-3; the D gene is possibly TRBD2 (5 bases). The CDR3 runs to 14 residues. Germline V gives CDR1 LNHDA, CDR2 SQIVND (reference sequence). The germline V and J ends were trimmed by 5 bases and 6 bases, with 15 bases remaining between them. CDR3 region: CASSFGVSGDTQYF. DNA of the CDR3: TGTGCCAGTAGTTTCGGAGTTTCGGGGGATACGCAGTATTTT.

V and J are TRBV7-3 and TRBJ2-1; 9 bases map to TRBD2. Germline V lookup: CDR1 SGHTA, CDR2 FQGTGA. The CDR3 length is 15 residues. The J segment lost 1 base and the V segment lost 3 bases, leaving 1 base of the junction unmatched. The CDR3 sequence is CASSFLAGSYNEQFF. CDR3 DNA sequence: TGTGCCAGCAGCTTCCTAGCGGGGTCCTACAATGAGCAGTTCTTC.

This clone appeared once. The chain is built from TRBV3-1 (or the pseudogene TRBV3-2) and TRBJ2-7; D unresolved. Germline V gene data show CDR1 as LGHDT and CDR2 as YNNKEL (reference sequence). V was cut by 4 bases and J by 5 bases, with 6 bases left in between. This CDR3 has 11 amino acids. CDR3 DNA: TGTGCCAGCAGCCGCCAGGACGAGCAGTACTTC. It codes for CASSRQDEQYF.

This sequence joins TRBV11-2 and TRBJ1-6; 7 bases map to TRBD1. The V segment lost 5 bases and the J segment 9 bases; nucleotides outside the gene matches: 16. This CDR3 has 17 residues. Germline-derived CDR1 and CDR2 are SGHAT and FQNNGV. In DNA, the CDR3 is TGTGCCAGCAGCGGCAGGGGGGTGGCTCAATACGTTTCACCCCTCCACTTT. Its protein is CASSGRGVAQYVSPLHF. Variable domain in full (rest from reference TRBV11-2 and TRBJ1-6): EAGVAQSPRYKIIEKRQSVAFWCNPISGHATLYWYQQILGQGPKLLIQFQNNGVVDDSQLPKDRFSAERLKGVDSTLKIQPAKLEDSAVYLCASSGRGVAQYVSPLHFGNGTRLTVT.

This chain links TRBV7-7 with TRBJ2-7; D is possibly TRBD1 (6 bases). CDR1 SSHAT and CDR2 FNYEAQ come from the germline V gene (reference sequence). CDR3 length: 14 residues. Trimming took 4 bases from V and 2 from J, leaving 12 bases between them. CDR3 loop: CASSYRVCPYEQYF. CDR3 nucleotides: TGTGCCAGCAGCTACAGGGTCTGCCCCTACGAGCAGTACTTC. The full variable domain, with the rest looked up from reference TRBV7-7 and TRBJ2-7, is GAGVSQSPRYKVTKRGQDVTLRCDPISSHATLYWYQQALGQGPEFLTYFNYEAQPDKSGLPSDRFSAERPEGSISTLTIQRTEQRDSAMYRCASSYRVCPYEQYFGPGTRLTVT.

The rearrangement links TRBV19 to TRBJ2-2; 10 positions match TRBD1. This CDR3 contains 16 residues. Germline CDR1 LNHDA, CDR2 SQIVND (reference sequence). The ends lost 2 bases at V and 4 bases at J; junction bases unmatched: 4. This CDR3 is CASSIPRTGGTGELFF. The CDR3 nucleotides read TGTGCCAGTAGTATACCTCGGACAGGGGGCACCGGGGAGCTGTTTTTT.

The chain carries TRBV7-3 and TRBJ2-7, with TRBD2 as a possible D gene (6 bases). This CDR3 spans 12 amino acids. Germline CDR1 and CDR2: SGHTA and FQGTGA. V lost 3 bases, J lost 13 bases, and 16 bases lay in between. The CDR3 spells CASSFPGGAKYF. The CDR3 DNA reads TGTGCCAGCAGCTTCCCTGGAGGGGCCAAATACTTC.

The chain links TRBV28 to TRBJ2-2; 8 nucleotides agree with TRBD1. The CDR3 runs to 15 residues. The germline V gene has CDR1 MDHEN and CDR2 SYDVKM. Trimming took 9 bases from V and 4 from J; bases not matched to a gene: 10. This CDR3 is CASGGSRGLTGELFF. The DNA for the CDR3 is TGTGCCAGTGGGGGTAGCAGGGGGCTCACCGGGGAGCTGTTTTTT.

A remark on this clone: Within the sample, other DNA sequences also encode this same CDR3. V usage is TRBV5-1 and J usage is TRBJ2-5; 12 bases fit TRBD2. V gave up 0 bases and J gave up 4 bases; unmatched junction bases: 4. The CDR3 sequence is 16 residues long. Looked up from germline, CDR1 is SGHRS and CDR2 is YFSETQ. CDR3 amino acids: CASSLAASGGGETQYF. CDR3 nucleotide sequence: TGCGCCAGCAGCTTGGCTGCTAGCGGGGGGGGAGAGACCCAGTACTTC.

The chain has TRBV9 and TRBJ2-3; tentative D call: TRBD2 (6 bases). The CDR3 runs 15 residues. The V and J ends lost 0 bases and 6 bases respectively, with 14 bases between them. Looked up from germline, CDR1 is SGDLS and CDR2 is YYNGEE. The CDR3 reads CASSVAGDAADTQYF. The CDR3 DNA reads as TGTGCCAGCAGCGTAGCGGGGGACGCGGCGGATACGCAGTATTTT.

A word on this clone: Other DNA sequences of this sample code for an identical CDR3. The chain joins TRBV5-1 to TRBJ1-2; 10 bases match TRBD1. V lost 3 bases, J lost 8 bases, and 4 bases stayed unmatched. CDR1 and CDR2 from the germline V gene are SGHRS and YFSETQ. The CDR3 has 13 residues. The CDR3 DNA sequence: TGCGCCAGCAGCTGGACAGGGGGAGAAGGCTACACCTTC. This codes for CASSWTGGEGYTF.

This rearrangement joins TRBV7-2 to TRBJ1-2; tentative D call: TRBD1 (6 bases). V was shortened by 8 bases and J by 7 bases, with 17 bases between the two germline ends. The CDR3 loop spans 13 amino acids. In germline, CDR1 is SGHTA, CDR2 FQGNSA. In DNA, the CDR3 is TGTGCCAGCGGAACCACAGGGTCCGTTGGCTACACCTTC. This gives the protein CASGTTGSVGYTF.

This rearrangement joins TRBV2 to TRBJ2-1, with a weak D call TRBD2 (6 bases). CDR3 length: 15 residues. Per germline, CDR1 SNHLY and CDR2 FYNNEI. Trimming shortened V by 0 bases and J by 8 bases, and 14 bases separated the two germline ends. CDR3 sequence reads: CASSEAPGAKHEQFF. The CDR3 nucleotides read TGTGCCAGCAGTGAAGCTCCGGGAGCCAAGCATGAGCAGTTCTTC.

The rearrangement joins TRBV3-1 (or the pseudogene TRBV3-2) to TRBJ2-3, with a weak D call TRBD2 (5 bases). CDR1 is LGHDT and CDR2 is YNNKEL in the germline V gene (reference sequence). Trimming removed 1 base at V and 5 bases at J, with 13 bases between. The CDR3 has 15 residues. The CDR3 DNA reads TGTGCCAGCAGCCAAGCCTCCGAGGGCGTAGATACGCAGTATTTT. This encodes CASSQASEGVDTQYF.

V gene TRBV4-1 combines with J gene TRBJ2-1; D may be TRBD1 (5 bases). The CDR3 sequence is 17 residues long. Trimming shortened V by 0 bases and J by 2 bases, and 14 bases separated the two germline ends. Germline CDR1 reads MGHRA; CDR2 reads YSYEKL. CDR3 coding DNA: TGCGCCAGCAGCCAAGATCTTGCAGGGCCGCCCTACAATGAGCAGTTCTTC. It is translated as CASSQDLAGPPYNEQFF.

This chain links TRBV3-1 (or the pseudogene TRBV3-2) with TRBJ2-3, with a weak D call TRBD1 (6 bases). V lost 4 bases and J lost 5, with 10 bases in between. Germline CDR1 reads LGHDT; CDR2 reads YNNKEL (reference sequence). CDR3 length: 13 amino acids. CDR3 sequence: CASSPGVGDTQYF. The CDR3 DNA reads as TGTGCCAGCAGCCCAGGGGTGGGAGATACGCAGTATTTT.

This rearrangement joins TRBV19 to TRBJ1-1, with a tentative D call TRBD1 (5 bases). Germline V CDR1 and CDR2: LNHDA, SQIVND (reference sequence). The CDR3 has 13 residues. V was cut by 7 bases and J by 0 bases, with 9 bases left in between. The CDR3 region has the DNA TGTGCCAGTACCGCGACAGTGAACACTGAAGCTTTCTTT. Its translation: CASTATVNTEAFF. Full variable domain (rest looked up from reference TRBV19 and TRBJ1-1): DGGITQSPKYLFRKEGQNVTLSCEQNLNHDAMYWYRQDPGQGLRLIYYSQIVNDFQKGDIAEGYSVSREKKESFPLTVTSAQKNPTAFYLCASTATVNTEAFFGQGTRLTVV.

This sequence joins TRBV9 and TRBJ2-7; 7 bases map to TRBD1. Trimming removed 0 bases from V and 2 bases from J; junction bases left unmatched: 5. CDR1 is SGDLS, CDR2 YYNGEE, per germline. This CDR3 comprises 15 residues. In nucleotides, the CDR3 is TGTGCCAGCAGCGTAGACACAGGGGTGGCCTACGAGCAGTACTTC. Its protein is CASSVDTGVAYEQYF.

The sample holds one count of this clone. The V call is TRBV27, the J call TRBJ1-2; possibly TRBD1 for D (6 bases). The germline gives CDR1 MNHEY, CDR2 SMNVEV (reference sequence). The CDR3 is 13 residues long. V dropped 4 bases and J dropped 2 bases, with 8 bases sitting between them. Written as DNA, the CDR3 is TGTGCCAGCAGTTCGGACAGAAACTATGGCTACACCTTC. It encodes CASSSDRNYGYTF.